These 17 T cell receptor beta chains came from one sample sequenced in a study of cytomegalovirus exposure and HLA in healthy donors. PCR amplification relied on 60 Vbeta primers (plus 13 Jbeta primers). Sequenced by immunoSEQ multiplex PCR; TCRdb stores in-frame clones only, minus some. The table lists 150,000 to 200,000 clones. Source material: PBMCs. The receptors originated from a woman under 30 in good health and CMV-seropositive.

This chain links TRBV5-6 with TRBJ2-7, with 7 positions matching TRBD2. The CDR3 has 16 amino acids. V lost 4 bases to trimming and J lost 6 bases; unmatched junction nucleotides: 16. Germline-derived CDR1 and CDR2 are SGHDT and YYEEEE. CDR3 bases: TGTGCCAGCAGCCCCCCCGGGACTACGGTTCGGGGCGAGCAGTACTTC. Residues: CASSPPGTTVRGEQYF.

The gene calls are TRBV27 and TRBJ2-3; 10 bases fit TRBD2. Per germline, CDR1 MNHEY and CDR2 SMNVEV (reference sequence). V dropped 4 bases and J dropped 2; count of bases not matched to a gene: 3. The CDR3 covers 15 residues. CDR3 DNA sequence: TGTGCCAGCAGTTCACTAGCGGGATCCACAGATACGCAGTATTTT. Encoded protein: CASSSLAGSTDTQYF.

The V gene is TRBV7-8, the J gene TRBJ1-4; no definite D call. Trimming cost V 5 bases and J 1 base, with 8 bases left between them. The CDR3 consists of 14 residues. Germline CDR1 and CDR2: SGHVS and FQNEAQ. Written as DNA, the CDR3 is TGTGCCAGCAGCGTCAGGATAACTAATGAAAAACTGTTTTTT. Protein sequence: CASSVRITNEKLFF.

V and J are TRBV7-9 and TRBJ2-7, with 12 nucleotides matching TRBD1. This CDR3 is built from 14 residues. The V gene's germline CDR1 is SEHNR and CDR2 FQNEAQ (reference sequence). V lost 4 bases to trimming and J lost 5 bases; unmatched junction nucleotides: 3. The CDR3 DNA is TGTGCCAGCAGCTGGGGGACAGGGGGCGACGAGCAGTACTTC. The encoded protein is CASSWGTGGDEQYF.

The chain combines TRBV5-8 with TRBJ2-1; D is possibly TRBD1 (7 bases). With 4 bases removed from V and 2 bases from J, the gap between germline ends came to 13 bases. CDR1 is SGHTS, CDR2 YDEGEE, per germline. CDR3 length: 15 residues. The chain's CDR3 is CASSPGDRTYNEQFF. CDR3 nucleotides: TGTGCCAGCAGCCCGGGGGACAGAACCTACAATGAGCAGTTCTTC.

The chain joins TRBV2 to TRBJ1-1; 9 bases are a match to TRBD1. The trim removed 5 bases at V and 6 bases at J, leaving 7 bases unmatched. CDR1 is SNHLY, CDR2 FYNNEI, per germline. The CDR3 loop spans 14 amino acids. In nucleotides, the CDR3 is TGTGCCAGCAGTAGAGGGGACAGGGCCCCTGAAGCTTTCTTT. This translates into CASSRGDRAPEAFF. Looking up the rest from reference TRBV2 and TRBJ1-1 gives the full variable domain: EPEVTQTPSHQVTQMGQEVILRCVPISNHLYFYWYRQILGQKVEFLVSFYNNEISEKSEIFDDQFSVERPDGSNFTLKIRSTKLEDSAMYFCASSRGDRAPEAFFGQGTRLTVV.

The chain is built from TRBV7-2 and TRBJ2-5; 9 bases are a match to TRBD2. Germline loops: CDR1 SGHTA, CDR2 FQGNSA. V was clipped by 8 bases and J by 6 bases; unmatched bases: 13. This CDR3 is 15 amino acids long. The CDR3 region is CASSSPSAGGKTQYF. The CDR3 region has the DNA TGTGCCAGCTCCTCTCCTAGCGCGGGGGGGAAGACCCAGTACTTC.

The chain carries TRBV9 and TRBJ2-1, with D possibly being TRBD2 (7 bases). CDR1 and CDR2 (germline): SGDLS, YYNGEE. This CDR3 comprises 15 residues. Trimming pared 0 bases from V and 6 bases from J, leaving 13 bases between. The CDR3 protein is CASSVAGGAFNEQFF. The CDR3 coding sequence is TGTGCCAGCAGCGTAGCGGGGGGCGCGTTCAATGAGCAGTTCTTC.

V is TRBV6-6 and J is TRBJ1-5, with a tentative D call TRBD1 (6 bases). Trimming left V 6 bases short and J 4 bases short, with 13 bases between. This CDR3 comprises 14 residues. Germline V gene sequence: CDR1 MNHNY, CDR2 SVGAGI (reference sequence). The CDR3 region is CASSSDRLNQPQHF. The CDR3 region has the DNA TGTGCCAGCAGCAGTGACAGGCTGAATCAGCCCCAGCATTTT.

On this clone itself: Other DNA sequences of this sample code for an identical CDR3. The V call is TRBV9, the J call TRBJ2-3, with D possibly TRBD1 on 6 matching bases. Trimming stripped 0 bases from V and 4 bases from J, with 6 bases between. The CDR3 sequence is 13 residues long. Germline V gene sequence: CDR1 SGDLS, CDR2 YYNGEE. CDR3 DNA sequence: TGTGCCAGCAGCGTAGGGGGGCCAGATACGCAGTATTTT. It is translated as CASSVGGPDTQYF.

The CDR3: CASSHGRRGPTNEKLFF. The CDR3 bases are TGTGCCAGCAGCCACGGCCGGCGGGGACCAACTAATGAAAAACTGTTTTTT. The genes are TRBV11-3 and TRBJ1-4; D might be TRBD1 (5 bases). The CDR3 consists of 17 residues. V lost 5 bases to trimming and J lost 0 bases, with 16 bases between them. Per germline, CDR1 SGHNT and CDR2 YENEEA.

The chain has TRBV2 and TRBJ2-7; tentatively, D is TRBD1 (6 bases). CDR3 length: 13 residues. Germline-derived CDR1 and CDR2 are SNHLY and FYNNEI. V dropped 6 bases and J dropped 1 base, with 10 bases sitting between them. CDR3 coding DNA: TGTGCCAGCAGCGTCGGACAGTCCTACGAGCAGTACTTC. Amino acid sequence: CASSVGQSYEQYF.

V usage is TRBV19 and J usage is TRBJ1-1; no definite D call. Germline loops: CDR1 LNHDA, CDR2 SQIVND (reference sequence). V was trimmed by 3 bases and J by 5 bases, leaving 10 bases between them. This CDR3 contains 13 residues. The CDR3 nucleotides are TGTGCCAGTAGTATTTCGGGGATTACTGAAGCTTTCTTT. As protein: CASSISGITEAFF.

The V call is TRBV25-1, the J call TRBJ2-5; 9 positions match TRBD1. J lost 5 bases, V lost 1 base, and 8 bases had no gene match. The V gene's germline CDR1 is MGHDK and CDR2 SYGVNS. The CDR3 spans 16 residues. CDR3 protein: CASSELGTGIRETQYF. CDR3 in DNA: TGTGCCAGCAGTGAATTAGGGACAGGGATTCGGGAGACCCAGTACTTC. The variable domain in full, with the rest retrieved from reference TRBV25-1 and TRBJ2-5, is EADIYQTPRYLVIGTGKKITLECSQTMGHDKMYWYQQDPGMELHLIHYSYGVNSTEKGDLSSESTVSRIRTEHFPLTLESARPSHTSQYLCASSELGTGIRETQYFGPGTRLLVL.

The CDR3 region is CASSLGVLAGVNEQFF. The CDR3 nucleotides are TGTGCCAGCAGCTTAGGGGTACTAGCGGGGGTAAATGAGCAGTTCTTC. V is TRBV7-9 and J is TRBJ2-1, with 11 bases identical to TRBD2. The CDR3 runs to 16 residues. Losses at the gene ends were 1 base for V and 7 bases for J; bases not matched to a gene: 6. Germline assignment: CDR1 SEHNR and CDR2 FQNEAQ (reference sequence).

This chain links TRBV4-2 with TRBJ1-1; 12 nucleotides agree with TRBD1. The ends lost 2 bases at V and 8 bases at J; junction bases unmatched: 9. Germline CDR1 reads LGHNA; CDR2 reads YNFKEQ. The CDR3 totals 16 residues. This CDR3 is CASSQPLGTGGVEAFF. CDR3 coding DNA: TGTGCCAGCAGCCAACCACTAGGGACAGGGGGCGTCGAAGCTTTCTTT.

The CDR3 nucleotides read TGCGCCAGCAGTCATTTCGGTTGGGCTTACGAGCAGTACTTC. The encoded protein is CASSHFGWAYEQYF. J is TRBJ2-7 and V is TRBV23-1, with unresolved D. TRBV23-1 is an open reading frame whose function is uncertain. The CDR3 is 14 amino acids. The V end lost 3 bases, the J end lost 4 bases, and 13 bases lay between the germline ends.